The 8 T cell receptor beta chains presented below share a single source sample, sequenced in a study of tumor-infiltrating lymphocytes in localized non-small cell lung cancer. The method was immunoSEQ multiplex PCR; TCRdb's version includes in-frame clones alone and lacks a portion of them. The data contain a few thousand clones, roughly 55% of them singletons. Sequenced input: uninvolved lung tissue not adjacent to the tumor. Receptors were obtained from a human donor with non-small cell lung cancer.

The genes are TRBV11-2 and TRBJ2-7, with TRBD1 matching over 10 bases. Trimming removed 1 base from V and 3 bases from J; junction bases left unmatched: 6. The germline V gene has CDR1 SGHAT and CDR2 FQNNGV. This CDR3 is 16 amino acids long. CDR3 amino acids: CASSLGGTGAHYEQYF. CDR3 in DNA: TGTGCCAGCAGCTTAGGGGGGACAGGGGCCCACTACGAGCAGTACTTC.

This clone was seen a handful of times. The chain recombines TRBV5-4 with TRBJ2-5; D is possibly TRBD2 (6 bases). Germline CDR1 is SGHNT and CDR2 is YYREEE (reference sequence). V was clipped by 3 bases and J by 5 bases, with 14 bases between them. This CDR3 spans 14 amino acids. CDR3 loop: CASSSEGRPETQYF. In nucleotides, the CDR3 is TGTGCCAGCAGCTCGGAGGGACGGCCGGAGACCCAGTACTTC.

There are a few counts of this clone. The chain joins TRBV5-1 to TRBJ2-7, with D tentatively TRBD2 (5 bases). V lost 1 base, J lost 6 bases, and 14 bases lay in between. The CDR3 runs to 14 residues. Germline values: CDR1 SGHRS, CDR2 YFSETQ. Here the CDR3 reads CASSLSVTSGEQYF. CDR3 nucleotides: TGCGCCAGCAGCTTGAGTGTGACCAGCGGCGAGCAGTACTTC. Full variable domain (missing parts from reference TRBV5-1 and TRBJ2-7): KAGVTQTPRYLIKTRGQQVTLSCSPISGHRSVSWYQQTPGQGLQFLFEYFSETQRNKGNFPGRFSGRQFSNSRSEMNVSTLELGDSALYLCASSLSVTSGEQYFGPGTRLTVT.

The CDR3 sequence is CASSEARSNTEAFF. For the CDR3, the DNA is TGTGCCAGCAGTGAAGCACGATCGAACACTGAAGCTTTCTTT. This chain joins TRBV6-1 and TRBJ1-1; the D is unclear. The CDR3 runs to 14 residues. Germline V lookup: CDR1 MNHNS, CDR2 SASEGT. Trimming removed 0 bases from V and 1 base from J, with 6 bases in between.

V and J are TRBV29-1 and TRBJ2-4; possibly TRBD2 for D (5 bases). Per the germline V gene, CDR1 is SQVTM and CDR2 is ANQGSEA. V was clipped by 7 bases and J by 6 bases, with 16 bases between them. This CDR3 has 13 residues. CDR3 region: CSAGSGKRNIQYF. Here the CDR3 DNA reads TGCAGCGCTGGGTCCGGGAAGAGAAACATTCAGTACTTC. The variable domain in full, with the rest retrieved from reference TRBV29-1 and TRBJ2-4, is SAVISQKPSRDICQRGTSLTIQCQVDSQVTMMFWYRQQPGQSLTLIATANQGSEATYESGFVIDKFPISRPNLTFSTLTVSNMSPEDSSIYLCSAGSGKRNIQYFGAGTRLSVL.

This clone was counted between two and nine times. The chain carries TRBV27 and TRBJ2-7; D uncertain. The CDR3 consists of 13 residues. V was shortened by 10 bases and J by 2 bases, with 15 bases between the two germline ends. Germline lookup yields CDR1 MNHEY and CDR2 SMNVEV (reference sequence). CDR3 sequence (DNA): TGTGCCACTCGTGGCACCAAGACCTACGAGCAGTACTTC. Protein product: CATRGTKTYEQYF.

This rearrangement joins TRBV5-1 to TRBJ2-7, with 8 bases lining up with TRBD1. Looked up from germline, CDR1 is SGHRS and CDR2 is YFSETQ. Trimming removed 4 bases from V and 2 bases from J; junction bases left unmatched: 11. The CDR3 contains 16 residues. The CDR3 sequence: CASSSRTGQFPYEQYF. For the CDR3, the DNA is TGCGCCAGCAGCAGCAGGACAGGGCAGTTTCCCTACGAGCAGTACTTC.

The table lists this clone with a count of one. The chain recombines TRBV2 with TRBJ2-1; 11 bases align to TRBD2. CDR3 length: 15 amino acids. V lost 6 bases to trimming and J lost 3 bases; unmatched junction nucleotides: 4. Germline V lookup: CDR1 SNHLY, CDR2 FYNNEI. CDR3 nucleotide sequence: TGTGCCAGCAGGGCCGGGACTAGCGGCTACAATGAGCAGTTCTTC. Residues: CASRAGTSGYNEQFF.